This T cell receptor (beta chain) was documented in a study of blood T cell repertoires in COVID-19. About the research overall: Spain, Italy and the United States supplied samples that represented acute and convalescent COVID-19. The analysed material was cDNA or gDNA that came from T cells, B-cell-depleted T cells, or PBMCs.

The method was immunoSEQ multiplex PCR; TCRdb's version includes in-frame clones alone and lacks a portion of them. The sample carries approximately 21,000 clones, 75% to 90% recorded once. V was pared by 5 bases and J by 2 bases, with 5 bases of the junction left unmatched. Germline lookup yields CDR1 SGHVS and CDR2 FQNEAQ. The CDR3 is made up of 14 amino acids. The chain joins TRBV7-8 to TRBJ2-7; TRBD1 agrees at 8 bases. The TCR was taken from a woman of 80 years or more with active or convalescent COVID-19. Sequencing input: peripheral blood. The CDR3: CASSPDRVTYEQYF. In DNA form, the CDR3 reads TGTGCCAGCAGCCCGGACAGGGTGACCTACGAGCAGTACTTC.